The 4 T cell receptor beta chains reported below all come from one sample, sequenced in a study of Ad26.COV2.S vaccination and SARS-CoV-2 variants. Some clones are missing from TCRdb's copy, which holds only in-frame ones; the method was immunoSEQ multiplex PCR. The sample lists approximately 300,000 clones; roughly 84% were seen once. The sample's treatment: 15 to 20 received Ad26.COV2.S at low or high dose, single or two shots; several received placebo; per-sample allocation not given. The study sampled participants on day 63 after the first vaccine or placebo injection. Sequenced material: peripheral blood, taken in a trial of Ad26.COV2.S vaccine versus placebo. The source of these receptors is a person between 18 and 59 years old who received the Ad26.COV2.S COVID-19 vaccine or a placebo.

The sample holds one count of this clone. The V and J genes are TRBV19 and TRBJ2-3, with D perhaps matching TRBD1 (6 bases). V was trimmed by 4 bases and J by 0 bases, leaving 11 bases between them. There are 15 residues in the CDR3. Germline CDR1 LNHDA, CDR2 SQIVND (reference sequence). CDR3 nucleotide sequence: TGTGCCAGTAGTAAAGGACAGCGGAGCACAGATACGCAGTATTTT. This codes for CASSKGQRSTDTQYF.

The chain employs TRBV10-3 and TRBJ1-1; the D is unclear. This CDR3 comprises 15 residues. The germline V and J ends were trimmed by 1 base and 0 bases, with 9 bases remaining between them. The germline V gene has CDR1 ENHRY and CDR2 SYGVKD. The CDR3 coding sequence is TGTGCCATCAGTGAGTGGGGAGAACTGAACACTGAAGCTTTCTTT. Its translation: CAISEWGELNTEAFF.

This rearrangement joins TRBV6-5 to TRBJ2-3; TRBD1 matches 8 bases. Germline V lookup: CDR1 MNHEY, CDR2 SVGAGI. The CDR3 totals 14 residues. The V gene end was trimmed by 10 bases and the J gene end by 0 bases; junction bases not matched to a gene: 6. The DNA of the CDR3 is TGTGCCATCTGGACAGGGCCTAGCACAGATACGCAGTATTTT. This codes for CAIWTGPSTDTQYF.

J is TRBJ1-1 and V is TRBV6-2 or TRBV6-3, with 9 bases fitting TRBD1. Trimming cost V 5 bases and J 5 bases; bases outside gene matches: 12. Germline V gene data show CDR1 as MNHEY and CDR2 as SVGEGT. The length of the CDR3 is 16 residues. As DNA, the CDR3 is TGTGCCAGCAGTCCACCATTGGGGACAGGGAAGACTGAAGCTTTCTTT. This codes for CASSPPLGTGKTEAFF.